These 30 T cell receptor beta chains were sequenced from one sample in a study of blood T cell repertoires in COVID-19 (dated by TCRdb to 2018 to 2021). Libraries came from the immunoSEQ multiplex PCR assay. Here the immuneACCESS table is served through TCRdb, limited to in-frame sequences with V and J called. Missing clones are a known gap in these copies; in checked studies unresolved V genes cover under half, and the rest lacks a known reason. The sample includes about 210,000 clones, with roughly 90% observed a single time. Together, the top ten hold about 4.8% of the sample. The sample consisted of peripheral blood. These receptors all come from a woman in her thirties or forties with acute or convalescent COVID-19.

The CDR3 sequence: CASSVPTSGTRQAQIITQYF. The CDR3 coding sequence is TGTGCCAGCAGTGTCCCGACTAGCGGGACGCGCCAGGCCCAGATTATTACGCAGTATTTT. The chain combines TRBV2 with TRBJ2-3; TRBD2 agrees at 11 bases. The V gene's germline CDR1 is SNHLY and CDR2 FYNNEI. The junction had 23 bases not matched to a gene; V was cut back by 4 bases and J by 8 bases. The CDR3 totals 20 residues.

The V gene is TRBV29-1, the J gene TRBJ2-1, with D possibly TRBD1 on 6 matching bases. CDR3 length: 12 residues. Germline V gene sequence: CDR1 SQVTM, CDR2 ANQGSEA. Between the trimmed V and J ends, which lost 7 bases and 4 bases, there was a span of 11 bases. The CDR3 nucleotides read TGCAGCGCAAAGACAGGATACAATGAGCAGTTCTTC. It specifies CSAKTGYNEQFF.

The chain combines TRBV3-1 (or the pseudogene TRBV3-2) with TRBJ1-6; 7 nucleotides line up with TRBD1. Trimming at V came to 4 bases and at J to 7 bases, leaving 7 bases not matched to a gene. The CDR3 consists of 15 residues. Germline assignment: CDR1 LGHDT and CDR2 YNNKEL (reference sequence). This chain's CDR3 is CASSPGGGANSPLHF. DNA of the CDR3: TGTGCCAGCAGCCCGGGAGGGGGCGCGAATTCACCCCTCCACTTT.

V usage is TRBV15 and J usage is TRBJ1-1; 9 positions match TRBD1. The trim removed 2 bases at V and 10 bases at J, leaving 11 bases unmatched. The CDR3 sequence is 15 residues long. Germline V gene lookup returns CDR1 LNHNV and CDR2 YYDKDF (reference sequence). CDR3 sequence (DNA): TGTGCCACCAGCAGATCGGCACAGGGGGCTCTCGGAGCTTTCTTT. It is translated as CATSRSAQGALGAFF. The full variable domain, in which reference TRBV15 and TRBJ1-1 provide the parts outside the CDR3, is DAMVIQNPRYQVTQFGKPVTLSCSQTLNHNVMYWYQQKSSQAPKLLFHYYDKDFNNEADTPDNFQSRRPNTSFCFLDIRSPGLGDTAMYLCATSRSAQGALGAFFGQGTRLTVV.

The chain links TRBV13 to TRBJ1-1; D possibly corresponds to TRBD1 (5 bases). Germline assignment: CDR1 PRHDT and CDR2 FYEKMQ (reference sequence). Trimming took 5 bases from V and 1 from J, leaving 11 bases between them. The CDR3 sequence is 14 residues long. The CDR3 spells CASSQGWENTEAFF. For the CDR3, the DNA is TGTGCCAGCAGCCAGGGTTGGGAGAACACTGAAGCTTTCTTT.

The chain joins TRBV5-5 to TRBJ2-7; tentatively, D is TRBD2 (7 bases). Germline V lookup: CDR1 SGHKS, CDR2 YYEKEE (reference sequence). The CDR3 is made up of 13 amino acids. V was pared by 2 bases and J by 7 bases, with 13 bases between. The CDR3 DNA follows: TGTGCCAGCAGCTTACGGGGGGCGCTTGAGCAGTACGTC. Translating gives CASSLRGALEQYV.

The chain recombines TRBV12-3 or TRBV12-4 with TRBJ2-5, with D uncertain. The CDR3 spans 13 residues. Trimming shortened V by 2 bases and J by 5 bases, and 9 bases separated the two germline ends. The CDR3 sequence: CASSLNIRETQYF. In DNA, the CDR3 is TGTGCCAGCAGTTTAAATATCCGGGAGACCCAGTACTTC.

Here the CDR3 reads CASRPGGGAPDTQYF. As DNA, the CDR3 is TGTGCCAGCAGGCCAGGCGGGGGGGCCCCAGATACGCAGTATTTT. The genes are TRBV5-4 and TRBJ2-3, with 9 bases lining up with TRBD2. The CDR3 covers 15 residues. Germline V CDR1 and CDR2: SGHNT, YYREEE (reference sequence). The J segment lost 4 bases and the V segment lost 5 bases, leaving 8 bases of the junction unmatched.

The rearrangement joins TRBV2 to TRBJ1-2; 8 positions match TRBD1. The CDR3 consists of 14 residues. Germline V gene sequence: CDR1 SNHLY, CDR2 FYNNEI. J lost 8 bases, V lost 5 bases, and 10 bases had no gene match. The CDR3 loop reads CASSQDRGSDGYTF. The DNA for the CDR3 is TGTGCCAGCAGTCAAGACAGGGGTTCGGACGGCTACACCTTC.

CDR3 DNA sequence: TGTGCCAGCAGTCCGAGCGGGGGCCCCCCCCGGGATACGCAGTATTTT. It is translated as CASSPSGGPPRDTQYF. The chain links TRBV6-2 or TRBV6-3 to TRBJ2-3, with 8 positions matching TRBD2. Germline CDR1 reads MNHEY; CDR2 reads SVGEGT. There are 16 residues in the CDR3. V shed 5 bases and J 6 bases; nucleotides not matched to a gene: 13.

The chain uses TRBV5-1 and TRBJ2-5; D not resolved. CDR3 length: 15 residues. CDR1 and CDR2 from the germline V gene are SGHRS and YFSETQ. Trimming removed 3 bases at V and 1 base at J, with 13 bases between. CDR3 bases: TGCGCCAGCAGCTGGGCAACAGCCTCCCAAGAGACCCAGTACTTC. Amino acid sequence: CASSWATASQETQYF.

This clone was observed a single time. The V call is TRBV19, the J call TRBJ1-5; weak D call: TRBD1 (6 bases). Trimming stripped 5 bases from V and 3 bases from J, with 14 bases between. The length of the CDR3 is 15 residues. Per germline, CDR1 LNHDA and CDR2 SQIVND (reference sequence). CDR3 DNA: TGTGCCAGTAGTGTCAGGGGTTCGGTCAATCAGCCCCAGCATTTT. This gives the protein CASSVRGSVNQPQHF.

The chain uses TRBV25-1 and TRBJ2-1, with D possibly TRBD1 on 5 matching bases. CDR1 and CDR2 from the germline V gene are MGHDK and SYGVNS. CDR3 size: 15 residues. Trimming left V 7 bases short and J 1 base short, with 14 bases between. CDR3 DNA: TGTGCCAGCAATCCCAAGGGGTGGTCCTACAATGAGCAGTTCTTC. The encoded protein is CASNPKGWSYNEQFF.

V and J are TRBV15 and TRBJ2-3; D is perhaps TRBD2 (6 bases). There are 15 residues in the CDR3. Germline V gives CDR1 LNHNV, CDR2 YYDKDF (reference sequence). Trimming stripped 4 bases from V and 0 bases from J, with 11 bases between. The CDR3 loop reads CATSTNSGSTDTQYF. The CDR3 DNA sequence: TGTGCCACCAGCACTAATAGCGGTAGCACAGATACGCAGTATTTT.

The CDR3 sequence is CASSPYRNEQFF. The DNA for the CDR3 is TGTGCCAGCAGTCCCTACCGCAATGAGCAGTTCTTC. This chain connects TRBV6-2 or TRBV6-3 to TRBJ2-1, with D unresolved. The CDR3 totals 12 residues. Trimming cost V 5 bases and J 6 bases, with 8 bases left between them. Germline lookup yields CDR1 MNHEY and CDR2 SVGEGT.

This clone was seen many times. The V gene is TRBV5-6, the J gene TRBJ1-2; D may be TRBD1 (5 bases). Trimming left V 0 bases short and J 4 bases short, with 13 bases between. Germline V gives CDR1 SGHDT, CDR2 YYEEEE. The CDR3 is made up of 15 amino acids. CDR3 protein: CASSLGGLRTYGYTF. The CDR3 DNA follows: TGTGCCAGCAGCTTGGGGGGACTCAGAACCTATGGCTACACCTTC.

CDR3 region: CASRVSGGASDEQYV. The DNA for the CDR3 is TGTGCCAGCAGGGTAAGCGGGGGGGCTTCGGACGAGCAGTACGTC. The chain carries TRBV2 and TRBJ2-7, with 10 bases matching TRBD2. Germline V gives CDR1 SNHLY, CDR2 FYNNEI. CDR3 length equals 15 residues. V was clipped by 6 bases and J by 5 bases; unmatched bases: 10.

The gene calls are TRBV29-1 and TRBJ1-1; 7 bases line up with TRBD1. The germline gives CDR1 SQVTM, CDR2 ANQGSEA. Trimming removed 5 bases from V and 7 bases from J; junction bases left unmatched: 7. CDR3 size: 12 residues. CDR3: CSVSDRDDEAFF. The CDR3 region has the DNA TGCAGCGTTTCCGACAGGGATGATGAAGCTTTCTTT.

DNA for the CDR3: TGTGCCAGCAGCCCCAGGGACAGGGGAGATACGCAGTATTTT. Protein: CASSPRDRGDTQYF. The V call is TRBV21-1, the J call TRBJ2-3; the D call TRBD1 from the table was never checked on the DNA. TRBV21-1 is designated a pseudogene. CDR3 length: 14 amino acids.

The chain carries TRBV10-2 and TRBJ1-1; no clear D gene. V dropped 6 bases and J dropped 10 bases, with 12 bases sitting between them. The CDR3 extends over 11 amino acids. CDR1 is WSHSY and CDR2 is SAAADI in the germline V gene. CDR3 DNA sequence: TGCGCCAGCAGCCCGTTGGGCCCAGCTTTCTTT. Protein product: CASSPLGPAFF.

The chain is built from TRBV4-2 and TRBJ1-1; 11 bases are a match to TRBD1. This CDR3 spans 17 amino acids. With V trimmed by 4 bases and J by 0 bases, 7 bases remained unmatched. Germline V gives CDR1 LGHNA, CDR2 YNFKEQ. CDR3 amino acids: CASSPGTGGWMNTEAFF. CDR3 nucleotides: TGTGCCAGCAGCCCCGGGACAGGGGGTTGGATGAACACTGAAGCTTTCTTT.

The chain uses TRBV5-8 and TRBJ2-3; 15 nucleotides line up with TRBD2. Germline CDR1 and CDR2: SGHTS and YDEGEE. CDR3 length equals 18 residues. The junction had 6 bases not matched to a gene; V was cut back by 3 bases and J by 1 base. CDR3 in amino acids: CASSSGLAGGGGTDTQYF. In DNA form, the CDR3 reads TGTGCCAGCAGCTCGGGACTAGCGGGGGGTGGAGGCACAGATACGCAGTATTTT.

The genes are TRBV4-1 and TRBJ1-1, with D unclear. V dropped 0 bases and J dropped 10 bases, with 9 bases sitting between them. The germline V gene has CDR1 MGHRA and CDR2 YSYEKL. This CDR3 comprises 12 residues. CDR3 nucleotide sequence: TGCGCCAGCAGCCAAGATACCCAGGCAGCTTTCTTT. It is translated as CASSQDTQAAFF.

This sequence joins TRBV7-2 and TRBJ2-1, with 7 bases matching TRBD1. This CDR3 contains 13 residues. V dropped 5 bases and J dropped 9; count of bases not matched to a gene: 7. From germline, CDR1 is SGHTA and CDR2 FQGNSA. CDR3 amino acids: CASSRDSVGEQFF. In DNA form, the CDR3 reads TGTGCCAGCAGCCGGGACAGTGTTGGTGAGCAGTTCTTC.

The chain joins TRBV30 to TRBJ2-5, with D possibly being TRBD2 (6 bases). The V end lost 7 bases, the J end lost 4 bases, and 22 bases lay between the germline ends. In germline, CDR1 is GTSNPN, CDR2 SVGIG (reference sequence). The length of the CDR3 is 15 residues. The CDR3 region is CASIWWPSGVETQYF. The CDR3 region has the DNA TGTGCCTCCATTTGGTGGCCTTCGGGGGTAGAGACCCAGTACTTC.

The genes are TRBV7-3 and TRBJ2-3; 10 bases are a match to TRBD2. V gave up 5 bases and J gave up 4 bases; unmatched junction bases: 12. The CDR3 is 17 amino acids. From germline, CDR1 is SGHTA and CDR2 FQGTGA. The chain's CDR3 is CASSASPGLARSDTQYF. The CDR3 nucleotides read TGTGCCAGCAGCGCGAGCCCGGGACTAGCGCGATCAGATACGCAGTATTTT. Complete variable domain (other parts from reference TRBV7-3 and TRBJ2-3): GAGVSQTPSNKVTEKGKYVELRCDPISGHTALYWYRQSLGQGPEFLIYFQGTGAADDSGLPNDRFFAVRPEGSVSTLKIQRTERGDSAVYLCASSASPGLARSDTQYFGPGTRLTVL.

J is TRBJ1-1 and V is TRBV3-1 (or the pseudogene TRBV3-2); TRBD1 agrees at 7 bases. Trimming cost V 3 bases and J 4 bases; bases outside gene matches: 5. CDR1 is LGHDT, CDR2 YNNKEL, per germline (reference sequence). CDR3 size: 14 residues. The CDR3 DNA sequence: TGTGCCAGCAGCCAGACAGGGAGTCGCACTGAAGCTTTCTTT. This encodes CASSQTGSRTEAFF.

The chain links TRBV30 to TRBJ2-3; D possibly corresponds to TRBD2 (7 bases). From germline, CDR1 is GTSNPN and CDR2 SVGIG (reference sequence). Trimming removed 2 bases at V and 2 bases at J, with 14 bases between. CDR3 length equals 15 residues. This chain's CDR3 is CAWSLGGGSTDTQYF. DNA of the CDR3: TGTGCCTGGAGTCTAGGGGGGGGGTCCACAGATACGCAGTATTTT.

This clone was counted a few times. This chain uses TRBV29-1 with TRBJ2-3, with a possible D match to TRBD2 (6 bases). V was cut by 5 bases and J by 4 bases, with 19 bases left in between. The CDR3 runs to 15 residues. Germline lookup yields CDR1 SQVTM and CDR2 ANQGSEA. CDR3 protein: CSVFSGVLYSDTQYF. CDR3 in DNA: TGCAGCGTTTTTTCGGGAGTGTTGTATTCAGATACGCAGTATTTT.

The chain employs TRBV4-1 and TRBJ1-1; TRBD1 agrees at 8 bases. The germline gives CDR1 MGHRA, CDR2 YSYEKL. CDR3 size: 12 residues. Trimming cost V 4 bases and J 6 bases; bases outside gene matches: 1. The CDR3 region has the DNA TGCGCCAGCAGCCCACAGGGGGCTGAAGCTTTCTTT. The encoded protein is CASSPQGAEAFF.